The 18 T cell receptor beta chains listed next were all sequenced from one sample in a study of blood T cell repertoires in COVID-19. TCRdb's table, derived via immunoSEQ multiplex PCR, lists solely in-frame clones and lacks some. The top ten clones hold 1.4% to 1.5% of a sample with 200,000 to 250,000 clones, just over 85% of them seen once. Sequences were obtained from peripheral blood. The origin of the receptors is a man between 18 and 29 years old with active or convalescent COVID-19.

This clone has only one observation. The J gene is TRBJ1-1, the V gene TRBV7-9, with 9 bases identical to TRBD1. J gave up 4 bases and V 4 bases, and 7 bases lay outside the gene matches. The length of the CDR3 is 15 residues. CDR1 is SEHNR and CDR2 is FQNEAQ in the germline V gene (reference sequence). The CDR3 protein is CASSSPDRGSTEAFF. The CDR3 DNA reads TGTGCCAGCAGCTCGCCTGACAGGGGGAGCACTGAAGCTTTCTTT.

CDR3 in amino acids: CAWSLRGNTEAFF. The CDR3 DNA sequence: TGTGCCTGGAGTCTAAGGGGAAACACTGAAGCTTTCTTT. The J gene is TRBJ1-1, the V gene TRBV30; maybe TRBD1 (5 bases). V shed 2 bases and J shed 2 bases, with 9 bases lying between them. The CDR3 spans 13 residues. CDR1 GTSNPN and CDR2 SVGIG come from the germline V gene (reference sequence).

The rearrangement links TRBV18 to TRBJ2-7; TRBD1 matches at 7 bases. J lost 5 bases, V lost 3 bases, and 13 bases had no gene match. CDR1 is KGHSH, CDR2 LQKENI, per germline. The CDR3 is made up of 16 amino acids. This chain's CDR3 is CASSPRVTGEGNEQYF. The CDR3 coding sequence is TGTGCCAGCTCACCGAGGGTTACAGGGGAAGGCAACGAGCAGTACTTC.

The chain joins TRBV28 to TRBJ2-1, with TRBD1 matching 7 bases. Germline-derived CDR1 and CDR2 are MDHEN and SYDVKM. V was pared by 6 bases and J by 7 bases, with 9 bases of the junction left unmatched. The CDR3 contains 14 residues. The CDR3 reads CASRGPGTANEQFF. The CDR3 DNA reads TGTGCCAGCAGGGGGCCCGGGACAGCAAATGAGCAGTTCTTC.

The chain uses TRBV7-9 and TRBJ2-1, with D tentatively TRBD2 (6 bases). V gave up 5 bases and J gave up 4 bases, with 27 bases separating them. Germline V lookup: CDR1 SEHNR, CDR2 FQNEAQ (reference sequence). This CDR3 is built from 19 residues. The CDR3 loop is CASSPSLGEAPTQYNEQFF. In DNA, the CDR3 is TGTGCCAGCAGCCCCTCCTTAGGGGAGGCCCCAACCCAGTACAATGAGCAGTTCTTC.

This chain links TRBV10-3 with TRBJ1-1, with 7 bases lining up with TRBD1. The trim removed 10 bases at V and 0 bases at J, leaving 11 bases unmatched. The germline V gene has CDR1 ENHRY and CDR2 SYGVKD. The CDR3 spans 15 residues. In DNA, the CDR3 is TGTGCCACCCAAACAGTGACAGGGCTGAACACTGAAGCTTTCTTT. It codes for CATQTVTGLNTEAFF.

The gene calls are TRBV5-4 and TRBJ2-7, with 10 bases aligning to TRBD2. Germline V lookup: CDR1 SGHNT, CDR2 YYREEE (reference sequence). V trimming: 4 bases; J trimming: 0 bases; junction bases outside the gene matches: 4. The CDR3 loop spans 15 amino acids. The DNA for the CDR3 is TGTGCCAGCAGCCCTGGGACTAGCGTCTCCTACGAGCAGTACTTC. It translates to CASSPGTSVSYEQYF.

This chain connects TRBV30 to TRBJ1-6; D perhaps matches TRBD1 (6 bases). V was pared by 2 bases and J by 0 bases, with 14 bases between. The CDR3 sequence is 17 residues long. Germline lookup yields CDR1 GTSNPN and CDR2 SVGIG (reference sequence). This CDR3 reads CAWSLAGASSYNSPLHF. For the CDR3, the DNA is TGTGCCTGGAGTTTGGCAGGGGCCAGCTCCTATAATTCACCCCTCCACTTT.

The J gene is TRBJ2-7, the V gene TRBV3-1 (or the pseudogene TRBV3-2); TRBD2 aligns across 13 bases. Germline CDR1 reads LGHDT; CDR2 reads YNNKEL (reference sequence). CDR3 length: 15 residues. The J segment lost 3 bases and the V segment lost 4 bases, leaving 3 bases of the junction unmatched. CDR3 amino acids: CASSLRLAGGYEQYF. The CDR3 coding sequence is TGTGCCAGCAGCCTCAGACTAGCGGGGGGCTACGAGCAGTACTTC.

The V and J genes are TRBV28 and TRBJ2-7; TRBD2 might be the D (5 bases). Between the trimmed V and J ends, which lost 2 bases and 9 bases, there was a span of 20 bases. The CDR3 contains 15 residues. Per the germline V gene, CDR1 is MDHEN and CDR2 is SYDVKM. The CDR3 region is CASSLISQTRVVQYF. Here the CDR3 DNA reads TGTGCCAGCAGTTTAATTTCACAGACGAGGGTGGTGCAGTACTTC.

The gene calls are TRBV30 and TRBJ2-2, with 7 bases fitting TRBD1. Germline V gives CDR1 GTSNPN, CDR2 SVGIG (reference sequence). The CDR3 contains 14 residues. The V gene end was trimmed by 5 bases and the J gene end by 2 bases; junction bases not matched to a gene: 5. The CDR3 DNA is TGTGCCTGGGCCAGGGGGTTTAACACCGGGGAGCTGTTTTTT. This encodes CAWARGFNTGELFF.

The V gene is TRBV27, the J gene TRBJ2-7; 11 nucleotides align to TRBD1. J lost 3 bases, V lost 2 bases, and 6 bases had no gene match. The CDR3 spans 16 residues. Germline V gives CDR1 MNHEY, CDR2 SMNVEV (reference sequence). CDR3 sequence: CASSLIAGTGGYEQYF. CDR3 nucleotide sequence: TGTGCCAGCAGTTTAATAGCTGGGACAGGGGGCTACGAGCAGTACTTC.

V usage is TRBV12-3 or TRBV12-4 and J usage is TRBJ1-1; 7 bases fit TRBD1. The junction had 10 bases not matched to a gene; V was cut back by 10 bases and J by 5 bases. This CDR3 has 13 residues. The CDR3 bases are TGTGCCAACACCGAGACAGGGCGGACTGAAGCTTTCTTT. It translates to CANTETGRTEAFF.

V and J are TRBV11-2 and TRBJ2-7; TRBD2 matches at 11 bases. Germline V lookup: CDR1 SGHAT, CDR2 FQNNGV. V shed 1 base, J shed 5 bases, and the junction held 1 base outside the gene matches. This CDR3 is built from 14 residues. The CDR3 loop is CASSLGGLADEQYF. CDR3 nucleotide sequence: TGTGCCAGCAGCTTAGGGGGACTAGCGGACGAGCAGTACTTC.

This clone was counted a single time. The chain is built from TRBV5-8 and TRBJ1-2; the match to TRBD1 covers 8 bases. V was clipped by 4 bases and J by 2 bases; unmatched bases: 10. From germline, CDR1 is SGHTS and CDR2 YDEGEE. The CDR3 extends over 16 amino acids. CDR3 in DNA: TGTGCCAGCAGCCACGGACAGGGTCTTATAAACTATGGCTACACCTTC. It specifies CASSHGQGLINYGYTF.

This chain links TRBV7-9 with TRBJ2-2, with D possibly being TRBD1 (5 bases). Germline CDR1 SEHNR, CDR2 FQNEAQ (reference sequence). V shed 3 bases and J shed 3 bases, with 8 bases lying between them. This CDR3 is 14 amino acids long. CDR3 protein: CASSFRQHTGELFF. The CDR3 coding sequence is TGTGCCAGCAGCTTCCGACAGCACACCGGGGAGCTGTTTTTT.

V is TRBV5-6 and J is TRBJ1-6; D call uncertain. The V end was cut by 3 bases, the J end by 13 bases, with 11 bases between. CDR3 size: 12 residues. Germline V lookup: CDR1 SGHDT, CDR2 YYEEEE. CDR3 amino acids: CASSSLNFPLHF. The DNA of the CDR3 is TGTGCCAGCAGCTCGCTGAACTTTCCCCTCCACTTT. The complete variable domain, with remaining parts taken from reference TRBV5-6 and TRBJ1-6, reads DAGVTQSPTHLIKTRGQQVTLRCSPKSGHDTVSWYQQALGQGPQFIFQYYEEEERQRGNFPDRFSGHQFPNYSSELNVNALLLGDSALYLCASSSLNFPLHFGNGTRLTVT.

This sequence joins TRBV6-4 and TRBJ2-1; tentatively, D is TRBD1 (6 bases). Germline V gene sequence: CDR1 MRHNA, CDR2 SNTAGT. The CDR3 sequence is 17 residues long. Trimming pared 0 bases from V and 3 bases from J, leaving 15 bases between. The CDR3, as DNA: TGTGCCAGCAGTGACTCGAGTCGCAGGGGAGACTACAATGAGCAGTTCTTC. Amino acid sequence: CASSDSSRRGDYNEQFF.